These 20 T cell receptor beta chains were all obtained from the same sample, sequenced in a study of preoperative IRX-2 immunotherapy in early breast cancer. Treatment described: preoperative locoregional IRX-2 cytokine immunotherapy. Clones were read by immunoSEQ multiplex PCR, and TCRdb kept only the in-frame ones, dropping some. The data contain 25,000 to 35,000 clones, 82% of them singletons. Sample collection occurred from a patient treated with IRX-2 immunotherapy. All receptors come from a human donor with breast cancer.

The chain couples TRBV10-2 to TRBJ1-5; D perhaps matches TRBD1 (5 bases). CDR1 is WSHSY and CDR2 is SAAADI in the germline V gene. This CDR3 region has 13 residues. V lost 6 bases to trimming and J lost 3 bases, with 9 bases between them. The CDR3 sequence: CASSGTFNQPQHF. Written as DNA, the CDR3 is TGCGCCAGCAGCGGGACCTTCAATCAGCCCCAGCATTTT.

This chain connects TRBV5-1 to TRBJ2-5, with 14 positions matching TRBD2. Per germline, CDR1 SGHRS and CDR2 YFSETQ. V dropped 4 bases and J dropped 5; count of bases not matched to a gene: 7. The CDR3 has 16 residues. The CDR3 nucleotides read TGCGCCAGCAGCGCGGGACTAGCGGGAGTCGGGGAGACCCAGTACTTC. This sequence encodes CASSAGLAGVGETQYF.

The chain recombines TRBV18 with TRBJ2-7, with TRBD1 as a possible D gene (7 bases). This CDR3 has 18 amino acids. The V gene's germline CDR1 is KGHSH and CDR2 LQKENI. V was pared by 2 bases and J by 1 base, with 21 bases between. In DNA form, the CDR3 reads TGTGCCAGCTCACCATGGGGGCGCGCGGCAGGGGGGTCCTACGAGCAGTACTTC. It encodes CASSPWGRAAGGSYEQYF.

The CDR3 protein is CASSLRGVAPYEQYF. CDR3 coding DNA: TGTGCCAGCAGCTTAAGGGGGGTAGCTCCTTACGAGCAGTACTTC. The chain recombines TRBV11-3 with TRBJ2-7, with D perhaps assigned TRBD1 or TRBD2 (6 bases each). The germline V gene encodes CDR1 SGHNT and CDR2 YENEEA. V was trimmed by 2 bases and J by 4 bases, leaving 15 bases between them. The CDR3 runs 15 residues.

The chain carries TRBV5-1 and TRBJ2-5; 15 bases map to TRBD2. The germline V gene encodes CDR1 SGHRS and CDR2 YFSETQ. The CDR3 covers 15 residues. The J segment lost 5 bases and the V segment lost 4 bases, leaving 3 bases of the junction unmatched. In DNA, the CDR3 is TGCGCCAGCAGCCCCGGACTAGCGGGAGGGGAGACCCAGTACTTC. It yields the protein CASSPGLAGGETQYF.

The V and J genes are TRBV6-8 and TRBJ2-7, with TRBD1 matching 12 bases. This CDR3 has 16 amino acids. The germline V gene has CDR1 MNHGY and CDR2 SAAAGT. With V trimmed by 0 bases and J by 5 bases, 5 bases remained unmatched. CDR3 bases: TGTGCCAGCAGTTACTCTACCGGGACAGGGGGCGACGAGCAGTACTTC. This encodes CASSYSTGTGGDEQYF.

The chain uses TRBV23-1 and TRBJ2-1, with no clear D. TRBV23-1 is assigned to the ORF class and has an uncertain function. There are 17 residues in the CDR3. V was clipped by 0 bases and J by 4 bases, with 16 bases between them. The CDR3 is CASSQSHPPWAYNEQFF. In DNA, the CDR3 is TGCGCCAGCAGTCAATCACACCCCCCTTGGGCGTACAATGAGCAGTTCTTC.

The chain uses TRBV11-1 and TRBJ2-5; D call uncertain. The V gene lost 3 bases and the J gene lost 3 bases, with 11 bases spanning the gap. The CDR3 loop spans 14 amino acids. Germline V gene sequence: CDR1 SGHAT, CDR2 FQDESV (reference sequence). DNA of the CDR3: TGTGCCAGCAGCTTCGGCTGGGATGAAGAGACCCAGTACTTC. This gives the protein CASSFGWDEETQYF.

The CDR3 here is CASSYSGGEQFF. The CDR3 DNA reads as TGTGCCAGCAGTTACTCAGGGGGAGAGCAGTTCTTC. This rearrangement joins TRBV6-8 to TRBJ2-1; D might be TRBD1 (6 bases). The ends were cut back, 0 bases at V and 10 bases at J, with 7 bases in the middle. The length of the CDR3 is 12 residues. Germline V lookup: CDR1 MNHGY, CDR2 SAAAGT.

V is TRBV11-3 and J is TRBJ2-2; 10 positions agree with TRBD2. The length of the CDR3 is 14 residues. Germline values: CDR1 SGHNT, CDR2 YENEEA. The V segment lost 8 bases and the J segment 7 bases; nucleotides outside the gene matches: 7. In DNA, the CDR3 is TGTGCCAGCTTCAAGCGGGGGGGCCACGGGGAGCTGTTTTTT. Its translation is CASFKRGGHGELFF.

The CDR3: CASSWTDSNSPLHF. CDR3 coding DNA: TGTGCCAGTTCCTGGACAGACTCCAATTCACCCCTCCACTTT. The V call is TRBV19, the J call TRBJ1-6; D possibly corresponds to TRBD1 (6 bases). The V gene lost 8 bases and the J gene lost 7 bases, with 15 bases spanning the gap. CDR3 size: 14 residues. The germline V gene has CDR1 LNHDA and CDR2 SQIVND (reference sequence).

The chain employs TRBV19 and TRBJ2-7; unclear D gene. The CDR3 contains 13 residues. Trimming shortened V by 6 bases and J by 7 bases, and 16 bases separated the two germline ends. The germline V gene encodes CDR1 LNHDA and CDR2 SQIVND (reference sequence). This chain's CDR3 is CASRKVAFGEQYF. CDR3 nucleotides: TGTGCCAGTAGAAAGGTGGCTTTTGGTGAGCAGTACTTC.

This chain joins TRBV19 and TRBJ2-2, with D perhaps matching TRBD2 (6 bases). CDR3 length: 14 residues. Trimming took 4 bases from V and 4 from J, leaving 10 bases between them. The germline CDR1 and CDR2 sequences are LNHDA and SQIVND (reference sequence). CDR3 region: CASSKAGPTGELFF. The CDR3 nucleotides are TGTGCCAGTAGTAAGGCGGGGCCCACCGGGGAGCTGTTTTTT.

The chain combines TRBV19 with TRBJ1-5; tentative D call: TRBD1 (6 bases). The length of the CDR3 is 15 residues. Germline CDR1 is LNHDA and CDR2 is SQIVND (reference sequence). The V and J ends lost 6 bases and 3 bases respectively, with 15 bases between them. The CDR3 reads CASRPPGGANQPQHF. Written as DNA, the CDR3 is TGTGCCAGTAGACCCCCCGGGGGGGCCAATCAGCCCCAGCATTTT.

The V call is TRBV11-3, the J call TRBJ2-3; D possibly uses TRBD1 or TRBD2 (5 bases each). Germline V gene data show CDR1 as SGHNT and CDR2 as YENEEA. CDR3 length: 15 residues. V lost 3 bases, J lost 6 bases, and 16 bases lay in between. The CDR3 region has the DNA TGTGCCAGCAGCTTCGCTAGTCGGGGCTTGGATACGCAGTATTTT. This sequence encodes CASSFASRGLDTQYF. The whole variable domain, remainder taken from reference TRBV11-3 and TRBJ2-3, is EAGVVQSPRYKIIEKKQPVAFWCNPISGHNTLYWYLQNLGQGPELLIRYENEEAVDDSQLPKDRFSAERLKGVDSTLKIQPAELGDSAVYLCASSFASRGLDTQYFGPGTRLTVL.

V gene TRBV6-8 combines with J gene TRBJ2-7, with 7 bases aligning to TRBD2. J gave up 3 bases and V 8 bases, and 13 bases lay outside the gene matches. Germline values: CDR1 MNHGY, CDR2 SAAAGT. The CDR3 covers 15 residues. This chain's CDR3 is CASRRRLADDYEQYF. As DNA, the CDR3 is TGTGCCAGCCGGCGCAGGCTAGCGGATGACTACGAGCAGTACTTC.

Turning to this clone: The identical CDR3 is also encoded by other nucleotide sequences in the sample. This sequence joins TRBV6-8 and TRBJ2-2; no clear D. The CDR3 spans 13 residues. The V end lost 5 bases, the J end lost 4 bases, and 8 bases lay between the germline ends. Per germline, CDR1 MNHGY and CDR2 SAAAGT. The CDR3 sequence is CASSPPGTGELFF. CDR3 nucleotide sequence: TGTGCCAGCAGTCCCCCAGGCACCGGGGAGCTGTTTTTT.

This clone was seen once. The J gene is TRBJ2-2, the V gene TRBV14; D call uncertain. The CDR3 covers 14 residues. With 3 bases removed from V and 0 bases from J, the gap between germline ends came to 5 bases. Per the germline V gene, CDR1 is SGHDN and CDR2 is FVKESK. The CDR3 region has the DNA TGTGCCAGCAGCCATTTAGCGAACACCGGGGAGCTGTTTTTT. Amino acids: CASSHLANTGELFF.

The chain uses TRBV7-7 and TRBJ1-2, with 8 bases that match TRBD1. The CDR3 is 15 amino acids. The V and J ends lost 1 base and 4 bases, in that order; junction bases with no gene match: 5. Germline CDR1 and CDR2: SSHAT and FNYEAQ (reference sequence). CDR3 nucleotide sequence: TGTGCCAGCAGCTTAGACAGGGGGGGATCCTATGGCTACACCTTC. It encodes CASSLDRGGSYGYTF. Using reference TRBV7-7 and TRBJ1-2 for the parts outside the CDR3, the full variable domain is GAGVSQSPRYKVTKRGQDVTLRCDPISSHATLYWYQQALGQGPEFLTYFNYEAQPDKSGLPSDRFSAERPEGSISTLTIQRTEQRDSAMYRCASSLDRGGSYGYTFGSGTRLTVV.

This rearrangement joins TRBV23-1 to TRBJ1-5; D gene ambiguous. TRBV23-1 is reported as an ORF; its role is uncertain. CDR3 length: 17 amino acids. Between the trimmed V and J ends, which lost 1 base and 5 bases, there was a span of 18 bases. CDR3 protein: CASSQWTFLGPYQPQHF. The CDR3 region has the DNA TGCGCCAGCAGTCAATGGACGTTTCTGGGCCCGTATCAGCCCCAGCATTTT.